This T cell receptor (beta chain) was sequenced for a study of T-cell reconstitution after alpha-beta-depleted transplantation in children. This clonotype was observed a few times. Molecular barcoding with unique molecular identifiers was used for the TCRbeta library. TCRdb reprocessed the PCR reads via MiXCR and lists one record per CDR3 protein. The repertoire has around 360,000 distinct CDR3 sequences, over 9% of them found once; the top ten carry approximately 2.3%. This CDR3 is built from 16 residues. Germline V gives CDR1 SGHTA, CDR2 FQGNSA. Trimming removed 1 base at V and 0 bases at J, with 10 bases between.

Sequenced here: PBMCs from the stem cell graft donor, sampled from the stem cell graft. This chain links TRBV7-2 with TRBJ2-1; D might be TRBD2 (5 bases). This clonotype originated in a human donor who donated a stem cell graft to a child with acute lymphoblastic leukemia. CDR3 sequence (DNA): TGTGCCAGCAGCTTAGTCAGCGGACGCTCCTACAATGAGCAGTTCTTC. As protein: CASSLVSGRSYNEQFF.